This T cell receptor beta chain is drawn from a study of OX40 agonist ivuxolimab in advanced cancers. The method was immunoSEQ multiplex PCR; TCRdb's version includes in-frame clones alone and lacks a portion of them. The sample comprises 35,000 to 45,000 clones, around 89% of which are singletons, and approximately 4.4% rests with the top ten. Germline CDR1 reads SGHRS; CDR2 reads YFSETQ. V was pared by 2 bases and J by 12 bases, with 13 bases of the junction left unmatched. The CDR3 is 15 amino acids. The specimen comprised CD4+ or CD8+ T cells sorted from blood, sampled in a trial of the OX40 agonist ivuxolimab. This sequence joins TRBV5-1 and TRBJ2-1, with 8 bases identical to TRBD2. The sequence derives from an adult with an advanced solid tumor such as melanoma, head and neck, liver or kidney cancer. CDR3 nucleotide sequence: TGCGCCAGCAGCTTACAGGAGGGTAGCGGGACTGGGCAGTTCTTC. It specifies CASSLQEGSGTGQFF. Full variable domain (outside the CDR3, taken from reference TRBV5-1 and TRBJ2-1): KAGVTQTPRYLIKTRGQQVTLSCSPISGHRSVSWYQQTPGQGLQFLFEYFSETQRNKGNFPGRFSGRQFSNSRSEMNVSTLELGDSALYLCASSLQEGSGTGQFFGPGTRLTVL.